One sample yielded the 19 T cell receptor beta chains listed below, sequenced in a study of CD8+CD57+ T cells in acquired aplastic anemia (dated 2018 in TCRdb). Patients chosen for sequencing had shown expansion of CD8+CD57+ cells by flow cytometry. Sequencing was carried out with an Illumina HiSeq 2000. Genomic DNA served as template for TCR beta VDJ combination and CDR3 sequence profiling. TCRdb's own reprocessing of the public reads used fastp at Q25 and MiXCR and kept productive beta chains. All rows with the same CDR3 protein become a single entry with the most common DNA and genes. The sample profile shows hundreds of thousands of distinct CDR3 sequences; about a third of them were found once. Less than 0.85% of the sample is in the top ten clones. The sample taken for sequencing was sorted CD4+, CD8+, or CD8+CD57+ T cells (not recorded which) from PBMCs. These TCRs come from a human donor with aplastic anemia.

Note on this clonotype: Given a much more abundant clone one base away, this may be a read error. This chain uses TRBV6-1 with TRBJ2-5; D unclear. The J call may be mistaken, given a closer DNA end match to TRBJ2-7. This CDR3 region has 14 residues. Germline CDR1 is MNHNS and CDR2 is SASEGT. The CDR3 loop is CASSPTIPTYEQYF. CDR3 DNA sequence: TGTGCCAGCAGCCCAACGATACCAACCTACGAGCAGTACTTC.

A remark on this clonotype: A much larger clone differs from this one at a single base, so this may be a read error. V usage is TRBV12-3 or TRBV12-4 and J usage is TRBJ2-1; 8 bases fit TRBD2. The CDR3 is made up of 11 amino acids. DNA of the CDR3: TGTGCCGGCAGTCGGGGGGGTGAGCAGTTCTTC. This codes for CAGSRGGEQFF.

This clonotype appeared a few times. Written as DNA, the CDR3 is TGTGCCAGCAGCTTGGGGGAATCGACAGGGGATAGCAATCAGCCCCAGCATTTT. Protein product: CASSLGESTGDSNQPQHF. The chain combines TRBV7-8 with TRBJ1-5, with 8 bases fitting TRBD1. Germline V gene lookup returns CDR1 SGHVS and CDR2 FQNEAQ. This CDR3 region has 18 residues. With 3 bases clipped from V and 0 bases from J, the junction kept 10 bases outside the gene matches.

This clonotype appeared a few times. As DNA, the CDR3 is TGTGCCTGGGGTCGGCGCAGGTCAGGTATGTCGGCTTTCTTT. Residues: CAWGRRRSGMSAFF. This chain connects TRBV30 to TRBJ1-1; D call uncertain. CDR3 size: 14 residues. Trimming took off 5 bases at V and 11 bases at J, with 24 bases between the two ends. The germline CDR1 and CDR2 sequences are GTSNPN and SVGIG (reference sequence).

The V gene is TRBV7-8, the J gene TRBJ1-1; 7 bases map to TRBD1. Germline CDR1 and CDR2: SGHVS and FQNEAQ. This CDR3 is built from 13 residues. V lost 8 bases to trimming and J lost 4 bases; unmatched junction nucleotides: 7. In nucleotides, the CDR3 is TGTGCCAGCTCACCCGGACAGGCCACTGAAGCTTTCTTT. Its protein product is CASSPGQATEAFF.

The V call is TRBV15, the J call TRBJ2-5; weak D call: TRBD1 (7 bases). Germline V gene lookup returns CDR1 LNHNV and CDR2 YYDKDF (reference sequence). This CDR3 is 14 amino acids long. V was cut by 3 bases and J by 3 bases, with 11 bases left in between. CDR3 region: CATSSGGTEETQYF. The CDR3 region has the DNA TGTGCCACCAGCAGTGGGGGGACAGAAGAGACCCAGTACTTC.

This clonotype was seen many times. The chain combines TRBV19 with TRBJ2-5; 8 bases are shared with TRBD2. V lost 6 bases and J lost 5; bases outside the gene matches: 8. Looked up from germline, CDR1 is LNHDA and CDR2 is SQIVND (reference sequence). CDR3 size: 14 residues. CDR3 in DNA: TGTGCCAGTAGGGCTAGCGGGCGGGCGGAGACCCAGTACTTC. It translates to CASRASGRAETQYF.

This chain uses TRBV29-1 with TRBJ2-1; TRBD1 aligns across 11 bases. The CDR3 contains 17 residues. CDR1 and CDR2 from the germline V gene are SQVTM and ANQGSEA. The trim removed 5 bases at V and 0 bases at J, leaving 9 bases unmatched. In DNA, the CDR3 is TGCAGCGTTTTTACCGGGACAGGGGGTTTCTCCTACAATGAGCAGTTCTTC. It yields the protein CSVFTGTGGFSYNEQFF.

About this clonotype: A much larger clone is a single base away; this may be a read error. This CDR3 reads CASSVIGQTYEQYF. CDR3 nucleotide sequence: TGTGCCAGCAGCGTAATAGGACAGACCTACGAGCAGTACTTC. The rearrangement links TRBV7-9 to TRBJ2-7; weak D call: TRBD1 (6 bases). Germline V gives CDR1 SEHNR, CDR2 FQNEAQ (reference sequence). The V end lost 5 bases, the J end lost 2 bases, and 13 bases lay between the germline ends. CDR3 length: 14 residues.

This clonotype was counted at least ten times. V usage is TRBV15 and J usage is TRBJ2-2; tentative D call: TRBD2 (6 bases). V lost 2 bases and J lost 0, with 10 bases in between. There are 16 residues in the CDR3. The germline V gene encodes CDR1 LNHNV and CDR2 YYDKDF (reference sequence). The CDR3 sequence: CATSRHGRANTGELFF. CDR3 nucleotide sequence: TGTGCCACCAGCAGACACGGGAGAGCGAACACCGGGGAGCTGTTTTTT.

This clonotype has ten or more counts. This chain connects TRBV5-5 to TRBJ2-7, with TRBD1 matching over 7 bases. The CDR3 is made up of 15 amino acids. The germline CDR1 and CDR2 sequences are SGHKS and YYEKEE (reference sequence). Unmatched junction bases numbered 6, after V lost 0 bases and J lost 3 bases. The CDR3 DNA is TGTGCCAGCAGCTTGGATCCGGGACAGCTCTACGAGCAGTACTTC. Protein product: CASSLDPGQLYEQYF.

This chain links TRBV7-8 with TRBJ1-6; 7 bases match TRBD1. V lost 0 bases, J lost 9 bases, and 11 bases stayed unmatched. Germline V gene data show CDR1 as SGHVS and CDR2 as FQNEAQ. This CDR3 comprises 17 residues. The CDR3 loop is CASSLADRPGGSSPLHF. DNA of the CDR3: TGTGCCAGCAGCTTAGCGGATCGACCAGGGGGTAGTTCACCCCTCCACTTT.

J is TRBJ2-1 and V is TRBV20-1; TRBD2 matches at 11 bases. This CDR3 has 16 amino acids. After removal of 2 bases from V and 10 bases from J, the junction contained 13 bases not matched to a gene. Per the germline V gene, CDR1 is DFQATT and CDR2 is SNEGSKA (reference sequence). The CDR3 sequence: CSARSGGSGGENEQFF. The CDR3 DNA is TGCAGTGCTAGATCCGGGGGTAGCGGGGGGGAAAACGAGCAGTTCTTC.

This clonotype was picked up many times. The chain links TRBV10-3 to TRBJ1-1, with D unresolved. CDR3 length equals 14 residues. Germline V gene sequence: CDR1 ENHRY, CDR2 SYGVKD. Trimming removed 5 bases at V and 0 bases at J, with 10 bases between. The CDR3 nucleotides are TGTGCCATCAGTATCGGCCAGCTGAACACTGAAGCTTTCTTT. Amino acids: CAISIGQLNTEAFF.

This clonotype occurred many times. V gene TRBV19 combines with J gene TRBJ2-4; 7 bases align to TRBD1. J lost 5 bases, V lost 1 base, and 5 bases had no gene match. Germline CDR1 reads LNHDA; CDR2 reads SQIVND (reference sequence). CDR3 length: 15 residues. In DNA, the CDR3 is TGTGCCAGTAGTATAGGGCAGGGGGACCAAAACATTCAGTACTTC. This codes for CASSIGQGDQNIQYF.

This clonotype came up many times. The chain links TRBV20-1 to TRBJ2-7; D might be TRBD2 (7 bases). CDR1 is DFQATT and CDR2 is SNEGSKA in the germline V gene (reference sequence). V lost 6 bases to trimming and J lost 2 bases, with 11 bases between them. The CDR3 is 12 amino acids. In nucleotides, the CDR3 is TGCAGTGCAGGGGGGGGAACCTACGAGCAGTACTTC. As protein: CSAGGGTYEQYF.

This clonotype was found many times. This chain uses TRBV19 with TRBJ2-7, with D perhaps matching TRBD2 (5 bases). The germline CDR1 and CDR2 sequences are LNHDA and SQIVND (reference sequence). Trimming took 3 bases from V and 2 from J, leaving 11 bases between them. This CDR3 region has 14 residues. CDR3 DNA: TGTGCCAGTAGTATCGCGGGCGGCACCTACGAGCAGTACTTC. Its protein product is CASSIAGGTYEQYF.

This clonotype occurred a few times. The chain employs TRBV12-3 or TRBV12-4 and TRBJ2-5; D might be TRBD2 (5 bases). V was trimmed by 5 bases and J by 5 bases, leaving 15 bases between them. The CDR3 has 14 amino acids. The CDR3 is CASSPRTRLETQYF. The DNA for the CDR3 is TGTGCCAGCAGTCCCCGAACTAGGCTGGAGACCCAGTACTTC.

Regarding this clonotype: The junction departs from the called germline gene at one end, perhaps through a read error. The genes are TRBV5-1 and TRBJ2-3, with D maybe TRBD2 (5 bases). The CDR3 runs to 14 residues. Germline V lookup: CDR1 SGHRS, CDR2 YFSETQ. CDR3 protein: CASSLARLGDTQCF. In nucleotides, the CDR3 is TGCGCCAGCAGCTTGGCAAGGTTGGGAGATACGCAGTGTTTT.